The next 27 T cell receptor beta chains were all read from a single sample in a study of chemoradiotherapy in HPV16-positive cancers. Assay: immunoSEQ multiplex PCR; the TCRdb copy retains only in-frame clones and omits some. Among some 27,000 clones listed, more than 90% were seen once. The sequences come from blood, collected from a patient who underwent chemoradiotherapy. These receptors were taken from a human donor with HPV-associated anogenital cancer.

The chain uses TRBV4-1 and TRBJ2-1; D ambiguous. Trimming stripped 0 bases from V and 0 bases from J, with 12 bases between. The CDR3 covers 17 residues. Germline CDR1 MGHRA, CDR2 YSYEKL. CDR3 bases: TGCGCCAGCAGCCAAGATCGAGGCAGAAGCTCCTACAATGAGCAGTTCTTC. This encodes CASSQDRGRSSYNEQFF.

The chain has TRBV7-9 and TRBJ1-2; 7 nucleotides align to TRBD1. Germline lookup yields CDR1 SEHNR and CDR2 FQNEAQ (reference sequence). Losses at the gene ends were 5 bases for V and 2 bases for J; bases not matched to a gene: 5. The CDR3 loop spans 14 amino acids. The CDR3 DNA reads as TGTGCCAGCAGCACGGGACAGTCCAACTATGGCTACACCTTC. This translates into CASSTGQSNYGYTF.

The chain employs TRBV29-1 and TRBJ2-7, with 8 positions matching TRBD1. Germline V gene sequence: CDR1 SQVTM, CDR2 ANQGSEA. The CDR3 consists of 13 residues. Germline trimming cut 6 bases from V and 3 bases from J; bases unmatched to any gene: 7. CDR3 protein: CSVLTGAYYEQYF. In DNA, the CDR3 is TGCAGCGTGTTGACAGGGGCTTACTACGAGCAGTACTTC.

This chain connects TRBV5-1 to TRBJ2-3; TRBD2 matches at 7 bases. V shed 5 bases and J 2 bases; nucleotides not matched to a gene: 2. The germline V gene has CDR1 SGHRS and CDR2 YFSETQ. The length of the CDR3 is 13 residues. CDR3 nucleotides: TGCGCCAGCAGACGGGGGGACACAGATACGCAGTATTTT. Encoded protein: CASRRGDTDTQYF. The complete variable domain, with remaining parts taken from reference TRBV5-1 and TRBJ2-3, reads KAGVTQTPRYLIKTRGQQVTLSCSPISGHRSVSWYQQTPGQGLQFLFEYFSETQRNKGNFPGRFSGRQFSNSRSEMNVSTLELGDSALYLCASRRGDTDTQYFGPGTRLTVL.

The chain has TRBV11-2 and TRBJ2-1; 14 nucleotides line up with TRBD2. Germline trimming cut 1 base from V and 7 bases from J; bases unmatched to any gene: 6. From germline, CDR1 is SGHAT and CDR2 FQNNGV. This CDR3 region has 17 residues. The CDR3 DNA reads TGTGCCAGCAGCTTAGCCGGACTAGCGGGGGGTTTGAATGAGCAGTTCTTC. Protein sequence: CASSLAGLAGGLNEQFF.

J is TRBJ2-5 and V is TRBV7-9; 7 bases line up with TRBD1. The CDR3 covers 14 residues. Trimming removed 5 bases from V and 5 bases from J; junction bases left unmatched: 8. The germline V gene encodes CDR1 SEHNR and CDR2 FQNEAQ (reference sequence). For the CDR3, the DNA is TGTGCCAGCAGCACGGGACAGACTCGGGAGACCCAGTACTTC. Protein product: CASSTGQTRETQYF.

This clone was detected a few times. The genes are TRBV28 and TRBJ1-2, with no clear D. V lost 5 bases, J lost 8 bases, and 9 bases lay in between. The CDR3 consists of 11 residues. Germline CDR1 reads MDHEN; CDR2 reads SYDVKM. CDR3 DNA: TGTGCCAGCAGTAACTATGCGGGCTACACCTTC. As protein: CASSNYAGYTF.

This sequence joins TRBV14 and TRBJ1-2; D call uncertain. Trimming cost V 6 bases and J 5 bases, with 19 bases left between them. The germline V gene encodes CDR1 SGHDN and CDR2 FVKESK. The CDR3 consists of 15 residues. The CDR3 loop is CASSALYTRGYGYTF. The CDR3 DNA follows: TGTGCCAGCAGTGCCCTTTATACTCGAGGTTATGGCTACACCTTC.

In nucleotides, the CDR3 is TGTGCCAGCAGTCCAGGGGGGACCGGGGAGCTGTTTTTT. The encoded protein is CASSPGGTGELFF. This chain uses TRBV28 with TRBJ2-2; TRBD1 might be the D (7 bases). Trimming removed 5 bases at V and 5 bases at J, with 9 bases between. CDR1 and CDR2 from the germline V gene are MDHEN and SYDVKM. The CDR3 spans 13 residues.

The J gene is TRBJ2-7, the V gene TRBV13; 10 nucleotides align to TRBD1. Trimming took 4 bases from V and 0 from J; bases not matched to a gene: 3. CDR3 size: 15 residues. Germline CDR1 and CDR2: PRHDT and FYEKMQ (reference sequence). CDR3 in DNA: TGTGCCAGCAGCTCCGGGACAGGGGACTCCTACGAGCAGTACTTC. As protein: CASSSGTGDSYEQYF.

This chain links TRBV14 with TRBJ2-1; the D gene is possibly TRBD2 (6 bases). Germline V gene sequence: CDR1 SGHDN, CDR2 FVKESK. The V gene lost 0 bases and the J gene lost 1 base, with 16 bases spanning the gap. This CDR3 is 18 amino acids long. In nucleotides, the CDR3 is TGTGCCAGCAGCCAAGACCGGGGGTCGAGAGGATCCTACAATGAGCAGTTCTTC. Its protein product is CASSQDRGSRGSYNEQFF.

The genes are TRBV28 and TRBJ1-1, with 9 bases aligning to TRBD1. From germline, CDR1 is MDHEN and CDR2 SYDVKM. Trimming at V came to 0 bases and at J to 1 base, leaving 0 bases not matched to a gene. This CDR3 is built from 15 residues. The CDR3 bases are TGTGCCAGCAGTTTATGGGGACAGGGGAACACTGAAGCTTTCTTT. Translating it yields CASSLWGQGNTEAFF.

The chain has TRBV6-1 and TRBJ2-1; D remains unclear. The CDR3 runs to 15 residues. Germline assignment: CDR1 MNHNS and CDR2 SASEGT. Deletions cut 2 bases from V and 0 bases from J, with 8 bases between. The CDR3 DNA sequence: TGTGCCAGCAGTGAACAGTGGAGCTCCTACAATGAGCAGTTCTTC. As protein: CASSEQWSSYNEQFF.

The chain is built from TRBV15 and TRBJ2-7; D is ambiguous. The CDR3 extends over 13 amino acids. V lost 8 bases to trimming and J lost 2 bases, with 13 bases between them. Germline V CDR1 and CDR2: LNHNV, YYDKDF (reference sequence). The CDR3 region is CATAPDLTYEQYF. CDR3 sequence (DNA): TGTGCCACCGCGCCGGACCTCACCTACGAGCAGTACTTC.

The genes are TRBV6-6 and TRBJ1-5; D perhaps matches TRBD1 (5 bases). Germline CDR1 and CDR2: MNHNY and SVGAGI (reference sequence). Trimming cost V 0 bases and J 4 bases, with 13 bases left between them. The CDR3 has 16 amino acids. CDR3 sequence: CASSYSGVLRNQPQHF. CDR3 sequence (DNA): TGTGCCAGCAGTTACTCGGGGGTCCTTAGGAATCAGCCCCAGCATTTT.

The chain carries TRBV4-1 and TRBJ1-2; D gene uncertain. The V end was cut by 1 base, the J end by 9 bases, with 15 bases between. Germline-derived CDR1 and CDR2 are MGHRA and YSYEKL. The CDR3 is 14 amino acids. CDR3 DNA: TGCGCCAGCAGCCAAGCGTCGGTAGAACACAGCTACACCTTC. Protein sequence: CASSQASVEHSYTF.

The chain employs TRBV6-5 and TRBJ1-1, with D possibly matching TRBD1 (6 bases). V was pared by 0 bases and J by 2 bases, with 10 bases between. The CDR3 runs to 15 residues. Per the germline V gene, CDR1 is MNHEY and CDR2 is SVGAGI. CDR3 protein: CASSYSAGANTEAFF. CDR3 coding DNA: TGTGCCAGCAGTTACTCCGCAGGGGCCAACACTGAAGCTTTCTTT.

The rearrangement links TRBV29-1 to TRBJ1-1; D call uncertain. The CDR3 extends over 13 amino acids. CDR1 is SQVTM and CDR2 is ANQGSEA in the germline V gene. Trimming shortened V by 7 bases and J by 5 bases, and 17 bases separated the two germline ends. Here the CDR3 DNA reads TGCAGCGCCATTCAAGGGCTGGCGACTGAAGCTTTCTTT. Translating gives CSAIQGLATEAFF.

This chain connects TRBV5-1 to TRBJ2-5; D is possibly TRBD1 (7 bases). Per the germline V gene, CDR1 is SGHRS and CDR2 is YFSETQ. The germline V and J ends were trimmed by 5 bases and 2 bases, with 19 bases remaining between them. The CDR3 is 16 amino acids. CDR3 DNA: TGCGCCAGCAGTTCTGGACGGGACAGCGGGCAAGAGACCCAGTACTTC. Its protein product is CASSSGRDSGQETQYF.

The V and J genes are TRBV7-9 and TRBJ2-1; perhaps TRBD1 as D (5 bases). The CDR3 totals 15 residues. Trimming cost V 5 bases and J 3 bases, with 14 bases left between them. Germline V lookup: CDR1 SEHNR, CDR2 FQNEAQ (reference sequence). CDR3 protein: CASSPDLTVYNEQFF. CDR3 DNA: TGTGCCAGCAGCCCCGATTTGACAGTCTACAATGAGCAGTTCTTC.

The count of this clone is one. V and J are TRBV7-9 and TRBJ2-3, with 9 bases that match TRBD1. The CDR3 is 14 amino acids. With 3 bases clipped from V and 6 bases from J, the junction kept 4 bases outside the gene matches. The germline CDR1 and CDR2 sequences are SEHNR and FQNEAQ (reference sequence). DNA for the CDR3: TGTGCCAGCAGCTTGGGGACAGGGATGGATACGCAGTATTTT. As protein: CASSLGTGMDTQYF. Full variable domain (rest looked up from reference TRBV7-9 and TRBJ2-3): DTGVSQNPRHKITKRGQNVTFRCDPISEHNRLYWYRQTLGQGPEFLTYFQNEAQLEKSRLLSDRFSAERPKGSFSTLEIQRTEQGDSAMYLCASSLGTGMDTQYFGPGTRLTVL.

V gene TRBV13 combines with J gene TRBJ2-3; D gene uncertain. CDR3 length: 13 amino acids. Germline V lookup: CDR1 PRHDT, CDR2 FYEKMQ (reference sequence). Trimming stripped 5 bases from V and 5 bases from J, with 11 bases between. CDR3 in DNA: TGTGCCAGCAGCCAACCAATGGTAGATACGCAGTATTTT. It codes for CASSQPMVDTQYF.

In its sample, this clone was seen a few times. The rearrangement joins TRBV28 to TRBJ1-2, with D tentatively TRBD1 (6 bases). The germline V and J ends were trimmed by 3 bases and 3 bases, with 14 bases remaining between them. CDR1 and CDR2 from the germline V gene are MDHEN and SYDVKM. The CDR3 has 15 residues. CDR3 sequence (DNA): TGTGCCAGCAGTTTGGCAGGGGCTCGGGACTATGGCTACACCTTC. Protein product: CASSLAGARDYGYTF.

This clone was recorded only once. The V gene is TRBV10-3, the J gene TRBJ2-2; the D gene is possibly TRBD2 (6 bases). Deletions cut 3 bases from V and 6 bases from J, with 11 bases between. Looked up from germline, CDR1 is ENHRY and CDR2 is SYGVKD. The CDR3 consists of 14 residues. As DNA, the CDR3 is TGTGCCATCAGTGACTCGCGGGGATCCGGGGAGCTGTTTTTT. Translating it yields CAISDSRGSGELFF.

This chain connects TRBV19 to TRBJ2-7, with 12 positions matching TRBD2. CDR1 LNHDA and CDR2 SQIVND come from the germline V gene (reference sequence). The junction had 8 bases not matched to a gene; V was cut back by 10 bases and J by 4 bases. The CDR3 spans 14 residues. This chain's CDR3 is CATSSGRAEYEQYF. The DNA for the CDR3 is TGTGCCACCTCTAGCGGGAGGGCCGAATACGAGCAGTACTTC.

The chain uses TRBV5-1 and TRBJ2-2; D gene ambiguous. The V and J ends lost 0 bases and 0 bases respectively, with 6 bases between them. Germline CDR1 and CDR2: SGHRS and YFSETQ. This CDR3 spans 15 amino acids. The CDR3 sequence: CASSLVGSNTGELFF. For the CDR3, the DNA is TGCGCCAGCAGCTTGGTGGGGTCGAACACCGGGGAGCTGTTTTTT. The full variable domain, its missing parts supplied by reference TRBV5-1 and TRBJ2-2, is KAGVTQTPRYLIKTRGQQVTLSCSPISGHRSVSWYQQTPGQGLQFLFEYFSETQRNKGNFPGRFSGRQFSNSRSEMNVSTLELGDSALYLCASSLVGSNTGELFFGEGSRLTVL.

The V and J genes are TRBV29-1 and TRBJ1-1, with a tentative D call TRBD1 (6 bases). Germline V gives CDR1 SQVTM, CDR2 ANQGSEA. Between the trimmed V and J ends, which lost 4 bases and 1 base, there was a span of 10 bases. The CDR3 consists of 13 residues. CDR3 amino acids: CSVGLQGNTEAFF. CDR3 bases: TGCAGCGTTGGCCTACAGGGGAACACTGAAGCTTTCTTT.